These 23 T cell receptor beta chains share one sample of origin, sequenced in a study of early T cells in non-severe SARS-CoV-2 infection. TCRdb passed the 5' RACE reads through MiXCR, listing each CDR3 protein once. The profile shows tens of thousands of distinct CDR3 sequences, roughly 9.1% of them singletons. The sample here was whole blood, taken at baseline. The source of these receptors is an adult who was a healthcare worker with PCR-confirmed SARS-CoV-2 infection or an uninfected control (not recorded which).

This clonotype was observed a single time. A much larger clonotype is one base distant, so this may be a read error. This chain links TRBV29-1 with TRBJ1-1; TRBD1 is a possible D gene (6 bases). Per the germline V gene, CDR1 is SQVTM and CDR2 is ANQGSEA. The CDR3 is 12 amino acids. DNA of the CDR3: TGCGGCGTTGTCGAGGGGGGCACTGAAGCTTTCTTT. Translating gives CGVVEGGTEAFF.

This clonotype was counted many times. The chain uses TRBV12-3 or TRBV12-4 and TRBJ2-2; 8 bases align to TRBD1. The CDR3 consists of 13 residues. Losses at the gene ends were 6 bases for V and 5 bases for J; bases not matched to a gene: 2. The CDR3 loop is CASSNRGTGELFF. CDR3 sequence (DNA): TGTGCCAGCAGCAACAGGGGGACCGGGGAGCTGTTTTTT.

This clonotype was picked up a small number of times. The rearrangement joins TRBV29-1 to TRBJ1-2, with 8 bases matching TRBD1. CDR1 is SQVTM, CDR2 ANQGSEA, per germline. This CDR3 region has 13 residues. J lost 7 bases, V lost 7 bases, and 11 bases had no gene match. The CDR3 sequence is CSATLQGAGGYTF. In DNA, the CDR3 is TGCAGCGCCACTCTCCAGGGGGCGGGTGGCTACACCTTC. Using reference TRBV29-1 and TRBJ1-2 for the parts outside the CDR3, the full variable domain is SAVISQKPSRDICQRGTSLTIQCQVDSQVTMMFWYRQQPGQSLTLIATANQGSEATYESGFVIDKFPISRPNLTFSTLTVSNMSPEDSSIYLCSATLQGAGGYTFGSGTRLTVV.

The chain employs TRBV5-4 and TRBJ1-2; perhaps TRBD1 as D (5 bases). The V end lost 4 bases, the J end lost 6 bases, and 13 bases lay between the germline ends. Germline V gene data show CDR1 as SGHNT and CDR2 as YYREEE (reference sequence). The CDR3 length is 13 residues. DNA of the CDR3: TGTGCCAGCAGCACGTCCGGGGGAAATGGCTACACCTTC. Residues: CASSTSGGNGYTF. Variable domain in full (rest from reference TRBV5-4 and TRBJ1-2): ETGVTQSPTHLIKTRGQQVTLRCSSQSGHNTVSWYQQALGQGPQFIFQYYREEENGRGNFPPRFSGLQFPNYSSELNVNALELDDSALYLCASSTSGGNGYTFGSGTRLTVV.

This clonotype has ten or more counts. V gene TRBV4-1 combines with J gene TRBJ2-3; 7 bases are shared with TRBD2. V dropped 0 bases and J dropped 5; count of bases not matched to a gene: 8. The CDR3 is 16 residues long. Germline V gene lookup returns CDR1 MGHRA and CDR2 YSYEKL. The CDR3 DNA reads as TGCGCCAGCAGCCAAGAGAAAGCGGGGAGGGGAGATACGCAGTATTTT. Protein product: CASSQEKAGRGDTQYF.

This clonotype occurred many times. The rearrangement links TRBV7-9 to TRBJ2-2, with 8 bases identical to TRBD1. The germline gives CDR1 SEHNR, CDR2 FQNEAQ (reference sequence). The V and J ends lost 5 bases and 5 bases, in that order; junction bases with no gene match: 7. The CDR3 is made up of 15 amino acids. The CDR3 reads CASSPEQGATGELFF. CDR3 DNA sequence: TGTGCCAGCAGCCCGGAGCAGGGGGCGACCGGGGAGCTGTTTTTT.

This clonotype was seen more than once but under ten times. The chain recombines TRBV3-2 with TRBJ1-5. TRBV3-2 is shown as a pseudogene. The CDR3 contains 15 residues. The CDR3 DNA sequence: TGTGCCAGCAGCCAAGATTCGGATCTGGGCCAGCCCCAGCATTTT. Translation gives CASSQDSDLGQPQHF.

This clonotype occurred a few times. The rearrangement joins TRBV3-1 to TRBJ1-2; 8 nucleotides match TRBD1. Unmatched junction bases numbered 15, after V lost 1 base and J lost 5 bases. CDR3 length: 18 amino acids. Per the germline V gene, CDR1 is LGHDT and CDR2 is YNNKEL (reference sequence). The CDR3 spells CASSQVVRTGPPSYGYTF. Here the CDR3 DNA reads TGTGCCAGCAGCCAAGTTGTCCGGACAGGGCCTCCTTCGTATGGCTACACCTTC.

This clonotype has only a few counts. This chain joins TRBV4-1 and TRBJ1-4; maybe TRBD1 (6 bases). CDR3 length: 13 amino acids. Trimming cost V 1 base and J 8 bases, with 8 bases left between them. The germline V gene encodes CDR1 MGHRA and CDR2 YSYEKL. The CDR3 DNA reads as TGCGCCAGCAGCCAAGTCAGGGGCGAAAAACTGTTTTTT. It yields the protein CASSQVRGEKLFF.

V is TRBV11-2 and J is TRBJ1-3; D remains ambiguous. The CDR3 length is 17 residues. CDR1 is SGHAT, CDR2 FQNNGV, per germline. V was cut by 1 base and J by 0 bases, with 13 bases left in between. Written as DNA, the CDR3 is TGTGCCAGCAGCTTAGCTGGAGGGATTATCTCTGGAAACACCATATATTTT. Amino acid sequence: CASSLAGGIISGNTIYF.

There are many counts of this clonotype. Here the CDR3 DNA reads TGTGCCAGCAGTTTCGGCGGAATCAATCAGCCCCAGCATTTT. Encoded protein: CASSFGGINQPQHF. This chain joins TRBV12-3 or TRBV12-4 and TRBJ1-5; no definite D call. There are 14 residues in the CDR3. Trimming stripped 3 bases from V and 3 bases from J, with 9 bases between.

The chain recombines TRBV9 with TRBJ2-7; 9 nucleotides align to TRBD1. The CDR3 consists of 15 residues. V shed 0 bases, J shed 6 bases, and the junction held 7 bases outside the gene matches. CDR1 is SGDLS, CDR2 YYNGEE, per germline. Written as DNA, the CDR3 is TGTGCCAGCAGCGTAGATAACAGGGGGCACGGCGAGCAGTACTTC. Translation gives CASSVDNRGHGEQYF.

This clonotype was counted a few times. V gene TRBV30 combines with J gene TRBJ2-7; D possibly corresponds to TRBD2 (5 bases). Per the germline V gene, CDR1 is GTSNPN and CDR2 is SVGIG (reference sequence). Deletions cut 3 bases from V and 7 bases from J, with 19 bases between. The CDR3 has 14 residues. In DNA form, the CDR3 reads TGTGCCTGGAGCTACGGGGATCCGGGTGGGGAGCAGTACTTC. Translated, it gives CAWSYGDPGGEQYF.

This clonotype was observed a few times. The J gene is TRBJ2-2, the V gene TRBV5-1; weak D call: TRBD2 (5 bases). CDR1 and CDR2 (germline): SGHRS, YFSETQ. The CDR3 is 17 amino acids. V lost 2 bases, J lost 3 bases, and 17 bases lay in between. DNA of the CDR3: TGCGCCAGCAGCTTCTGGAGCCGAGGGATAGACACCGGGGAGCTGTTTTTT. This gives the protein CASSFWSRGIDTGELFF.

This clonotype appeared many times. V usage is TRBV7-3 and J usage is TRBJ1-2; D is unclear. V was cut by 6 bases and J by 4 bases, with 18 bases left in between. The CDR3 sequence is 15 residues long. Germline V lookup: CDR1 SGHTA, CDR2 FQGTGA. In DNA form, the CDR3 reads TGTGCCAGCAGGGTCTCGGAGGCGGAACTCTATGGCTACACCTTC. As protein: CASRVSEAELYGYTF.

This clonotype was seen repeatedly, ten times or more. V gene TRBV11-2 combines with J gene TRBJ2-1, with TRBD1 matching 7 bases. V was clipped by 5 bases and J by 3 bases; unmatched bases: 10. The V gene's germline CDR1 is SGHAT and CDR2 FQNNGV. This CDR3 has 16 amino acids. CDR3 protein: CASSVNPGQSYNEQFF. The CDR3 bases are TGTGCCAGCAGCGTTAATCCGGGACAGAGCTACAATGAGCAGTTCTTC.

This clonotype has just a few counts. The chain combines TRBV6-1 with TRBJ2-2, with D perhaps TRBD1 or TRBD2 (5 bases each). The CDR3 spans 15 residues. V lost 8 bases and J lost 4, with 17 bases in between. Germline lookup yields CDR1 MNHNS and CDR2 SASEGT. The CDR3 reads CASRVRDPGTGELFF. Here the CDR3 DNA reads TGTGCCAGCCGCGTAAGGGACCCGGGCACCGGGGAGCTGTTTTTT.

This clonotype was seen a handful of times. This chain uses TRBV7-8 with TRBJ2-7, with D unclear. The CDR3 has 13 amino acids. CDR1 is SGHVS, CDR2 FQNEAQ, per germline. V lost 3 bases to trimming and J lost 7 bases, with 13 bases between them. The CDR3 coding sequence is TGTGCCAGCAGCTTTCTACCCGGCCGGGAGCAGTACTTC. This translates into CASSFLPGREQYF. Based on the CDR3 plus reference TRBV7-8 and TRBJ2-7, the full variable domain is GAGVSQSPRYKVAKRGQDVALRCDPISGHVSLFWYQQALGQGPEFLTYFQNEAQLDKSGLPSDRFFAERPEGSVSTLKIQRTQQEDSAVYLCASSFLPGREQYFGPGTRLTVT.

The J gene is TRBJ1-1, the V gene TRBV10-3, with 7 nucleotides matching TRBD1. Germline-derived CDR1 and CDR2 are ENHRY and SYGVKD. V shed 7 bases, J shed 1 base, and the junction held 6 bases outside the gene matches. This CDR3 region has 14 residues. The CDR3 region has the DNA TGTGCCATCAATCCGACAGGGACGAACACTGAAGCTTTCTTT. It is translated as CAINPTGTNTEAFF.

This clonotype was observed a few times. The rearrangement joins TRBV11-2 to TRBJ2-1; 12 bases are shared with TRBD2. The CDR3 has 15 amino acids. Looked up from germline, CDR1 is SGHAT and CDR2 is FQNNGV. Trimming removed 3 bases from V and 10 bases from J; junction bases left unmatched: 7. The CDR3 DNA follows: TGTGCCAGCAGCTTCGCTGCAACTAGCGGGGGGGAGCAGTTCTTC. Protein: CASSFAATSGGEQFF.

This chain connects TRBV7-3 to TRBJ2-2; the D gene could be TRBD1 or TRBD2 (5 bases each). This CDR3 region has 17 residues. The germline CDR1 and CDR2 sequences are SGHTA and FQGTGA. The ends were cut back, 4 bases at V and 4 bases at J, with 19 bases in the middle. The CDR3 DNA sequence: TGTGCCAGCAGCTCTGGGCGGCAGGGTGGGAGCACCGGGGAGCTGTTTTTT. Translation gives CASSSGRQGGSTGELFF. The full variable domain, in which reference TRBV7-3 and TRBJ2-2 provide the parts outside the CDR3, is GAGVSQTPSNKVTEKGKYVELRCDPISGHTALYWYRQSLGQGPEFLIYFQGTGAADDSGLPNDRFFAVRPEGSVSTLKIQRTERGDSAVYLCASSSGRQGGSTGELFFGEGSRLTVL.

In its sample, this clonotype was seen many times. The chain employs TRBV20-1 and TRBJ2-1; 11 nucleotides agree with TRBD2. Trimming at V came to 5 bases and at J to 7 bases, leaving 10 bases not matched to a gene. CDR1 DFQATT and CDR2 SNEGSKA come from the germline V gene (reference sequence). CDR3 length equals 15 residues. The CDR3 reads CSASGFTSGGNEQFF. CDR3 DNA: TGCAGTGCTTCAGGATTTACTAGCGGGGGAAATGAGCAGTTCTTC.

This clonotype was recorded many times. CDR3 DNA sequence: TGTGCCAGCAGCGACGGGGCGCTCTCCTACGAGCAGTACTTC. Amino acids: CASSDGALSYEQYF. The chain employs TRBV7-8 and TRBJ2-7; D is tentatively TRBD1 or TRBD2 (5 bases each). V shed 5 bases and J shed 0 bases, with 11 bases lying between them. The CDR3 contains 14 residues. The germline CDR1 and CDR2 sequences are SGHVS and FQNEAQ.